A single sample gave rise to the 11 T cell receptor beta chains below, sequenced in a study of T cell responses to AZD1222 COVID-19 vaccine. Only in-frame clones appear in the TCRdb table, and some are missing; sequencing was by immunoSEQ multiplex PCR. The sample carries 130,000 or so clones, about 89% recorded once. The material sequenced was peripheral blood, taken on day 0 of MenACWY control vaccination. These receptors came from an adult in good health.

The DNA for the CDR3 is TGTGCCAGCAGCGAGGCCACAGGGGGCACTGAAGCTTTCTTT. As protein: CASSEATGGTEAFF. The gene calls are TRBV9 and TRBJ1-1; 8 nucleotides agree with TRBD1. This CDR3 comprises 14 residues. The V segment lost 3 bases and the J segment 4 bases; nucleotides outside the gene matches: 5. Looked up from germline, CDR1 is SGDLS and CDR2 is YYNGEE.

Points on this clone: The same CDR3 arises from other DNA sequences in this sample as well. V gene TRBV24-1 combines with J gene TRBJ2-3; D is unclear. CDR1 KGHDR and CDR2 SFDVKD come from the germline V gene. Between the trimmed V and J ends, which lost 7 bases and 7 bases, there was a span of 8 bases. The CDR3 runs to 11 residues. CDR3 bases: TGTGCCACCAGCGACTCTTATACGCAGTATTTT. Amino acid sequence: CATSDSYTQYF.

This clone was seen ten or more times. The chain's CDR3 is CASSSGNTEAFF. In DNA, the CDR3 is TGTGCCAGCAGTTCAGGGAACACTGAAGCTTTCTTT. The V gene is TRBV6-2 or TRBV6-3, the J gene TRBJ1-1, with no clear D. V was cut by 4 bases and J by 1 base, with 4 bases left in between. This CDR3 has 12 residues. Germline loops: CDR1 MNHEY, CDR2 SVGEGT.

The CDR3 protein is CASTQPGQGSITEAFF. Written as DNA, the CDR3 is TGCGCCAGCACCCAGCCTGGACAGGGTTCTATAACTGAAGCTTTCTTT. V and J are TRBV10-2 and TRBJ1-1, with 8 positions matching TRBD1. This CDR3 is built from 16 residues. Germline assignment: CDR1 WSHSY and CDR2 SAAADI. V was clipped by 7 bases and J by 5 bases; unmatched bases: 15.

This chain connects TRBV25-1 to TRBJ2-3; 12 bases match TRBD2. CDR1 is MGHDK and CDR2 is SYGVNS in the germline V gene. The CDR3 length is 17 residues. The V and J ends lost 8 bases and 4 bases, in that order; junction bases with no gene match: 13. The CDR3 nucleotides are TGTGCCAGCGGTGCAGGGCTAGCGGGAGGGCCCGCAGATACGCAGTATTTT. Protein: CASGAGLAGGPADTQYF.

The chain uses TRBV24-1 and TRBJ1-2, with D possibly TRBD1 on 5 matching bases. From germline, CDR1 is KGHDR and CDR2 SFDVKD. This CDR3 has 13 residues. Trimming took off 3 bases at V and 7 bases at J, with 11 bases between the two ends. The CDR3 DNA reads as TGTGCCACCAGTGATGGTGTAGGGGTTGGCTACACCTTC. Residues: CATSDGVGVGYTF.

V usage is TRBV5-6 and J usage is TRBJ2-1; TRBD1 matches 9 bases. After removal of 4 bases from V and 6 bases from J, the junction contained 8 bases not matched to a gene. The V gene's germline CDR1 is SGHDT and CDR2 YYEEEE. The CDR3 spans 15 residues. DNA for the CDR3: TGTGCCAGCAGCCTCGGGGACAGGGCGATCAATGAGCAGTTCTTC. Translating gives CASSLGDRAINEQFF.

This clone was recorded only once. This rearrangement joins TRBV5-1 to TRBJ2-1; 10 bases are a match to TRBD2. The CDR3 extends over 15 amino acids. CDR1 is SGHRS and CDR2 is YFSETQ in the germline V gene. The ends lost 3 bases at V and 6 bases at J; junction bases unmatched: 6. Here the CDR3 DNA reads TGCGCCAGCAGCTCTAGCGGGAGTGGAAGCAATGAGCAGTTCTTC. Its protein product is CASSSSGSGSNEQFF.

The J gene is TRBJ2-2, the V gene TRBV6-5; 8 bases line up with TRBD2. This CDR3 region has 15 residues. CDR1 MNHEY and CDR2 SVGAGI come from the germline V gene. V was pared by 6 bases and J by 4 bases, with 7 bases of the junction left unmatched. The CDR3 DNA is TGTGCCAGCAGCACCCGGGGGGGAGGCACCGGGGAGCTGTTTTTT. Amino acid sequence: CASSTRGGGTGELFF.

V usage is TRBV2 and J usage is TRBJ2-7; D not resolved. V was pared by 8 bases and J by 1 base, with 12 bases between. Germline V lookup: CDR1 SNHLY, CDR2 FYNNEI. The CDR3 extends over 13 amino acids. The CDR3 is CASVTLRSYEQYF. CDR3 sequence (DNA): TGTGCCAGCGTGACTTTAAGGTCCTACGAGCAGTACTTC.

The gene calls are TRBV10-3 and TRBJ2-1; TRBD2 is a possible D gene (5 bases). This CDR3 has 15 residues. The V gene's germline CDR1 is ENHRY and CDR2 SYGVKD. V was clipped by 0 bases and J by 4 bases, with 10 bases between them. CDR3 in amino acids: CAISESRAVYNEQFF. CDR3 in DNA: TGTGCCATCAGTGAGTCGCGGGCGGTTTACAATGAGCAGTTCTTC.